The 13 T cell receptor beta chains below all came from one sample that was sequenced in a study of T-cell memory formation after mild COVID-19. TCRdb independently ran MiXCR on the 5' RACE reads; one entry per CDR3 protein. The repertoire holds 250,000 to 350,000 distinct CDR3 sequences, with approximately 15% as singletons. The material sequenced was PBMCs or a T cell subset sorted from them (not recorded which). The receptors were sampled from a man between 18 and 29 years old who had mild COVID-19 (a few samples of this study predate the infection). Cell type and time point are not known.

This clonotype came up a few times. The V gene is TRBV7-9, the J gene TRBJ2-1; D is uncertain. This CDR3 spans 14 amino acids. Trimming removed 7 bases from V and 1 base from J, with 11 bases in between. CDR1 is SEHNR, CDR2 FQNEAQ, per germline (reference sequence). CDR3 sequence: CASKLTISYNEQFF. The CDR3 bases are TGTGCCAGCAAACTGACGATATCCTACAATGAGCAGTTCTTC.

The chain joins TRBV24-1 to TRBJ2-2; 11 bases agree with TRBD1. The germline V gene has CDR1 KGHDR and CDR2 SFDVKD. V was pared by 3 bases and J by 0 bases, with 5 bases of the junction left unmatched. The CDR3 has 18 residues. The CDR3 nucleotides are TGTGCCACCAGTGATAAAGCGGGACAGGGGGCGAACACCGGGGAGCTGTTTTTT. This encodes CATSDKAGQGANTGELFF.

This clonotype was counted a few times. The chain is built from TRBV5-1 and TRBJ2-2; D is uncertain. The CDR3 extends over 17 amino acids. V was cut by 4 bases and J by 0 bases, with 16 bases left in between. The germline gives CDR1 SGHRS, CDR2 YFSETQ. The CDR3 here is CASSLEIGNTNTGELFF. CDR3 sequence (DNA): TGCGCCAGCAGCCTGGAGATCGGCAATACGAACACCGGGGAGCTGTTTTTT.

V usage is TRBV5-5 and J usage is TRBJ1-1; 8 bases fit TRBD1. The CDR3 covers 14 residues. CDR1 is SGHKS and CDR2 is YYEKEE in the germline V gene (reference sequence). V lost 1 base, J lost 5 bases, and 4 bases stayed unmatched. The CDR3: CASSLSRGRTEAFF. Written as DNA, the CDR3 is TGTGCCAGCAGCTTGAGCAGGGGGCGTACTGAAGCTTTCTTT.

This clonotype was picked up a small number of times. The genes are TRBV3-1 and TRBJ2-7; D is possibly TRBD1 (6 bases). The CDR3 extends over 14 amino acids. Germline CDR1 reads LGHDT; CDR2 reads YNNKEL (reference sequence). V lost 6 bases to trimming and J lost 4 bases, with 16 bases between them. The CDR3 region is CASRPRDTEYEQYF. The CDR3 nucleotides are TGTGCCAGCAGACCTAGGGACACCGAATACGAGCAGTACTTC.

The chain has TRBV7-2 and TRBJ1-3; D uncertain. The CDR3 covers 16 residues. V gave up 3 bases and J gave up 0 bases, with 12 bases separating them. Germline values: CDR1 SGHTA, CDR2 FQGNSA. CDR3 in DNA: TGTGCCAGCAGCTTCCCCGAAGCATTCTCTGGAAACACCATATATTTT. Translation: CASSFPEAFSGNTIYF.

There are many counts of this clonotype. This chain joins TRBV20-1 and TRBJ1-4; TRBD1 might be the D (6 bases). Trimming took 5 bases from V and 4 from J, leaving 11 bases between them. This CDR3 spans 13 amino acids. CDR1 and CDR2 from the germline V gene are DFQATT and SNEGSKA (reference sequence). The CDR3 protein is CSAVDRRNEKLFF. CDR3 coding DNA: TGCAGTGCTGTCGACAGGCGTAATGAAAAACTGTTTTTT.

This clonotype was recorded once. The rearrangement uses TRBV11-2 and TRBJ1-3; 7 bases line up with TRBD1. Germline V gives CDR1 SGHAT, CDR2 FQNNGV. Unmatched junction bases numbered 8, after V lost 5 bases and J lost 7 bases. The CDR3 runs 14 residues. CDR3: CASSTLGQLNTIYF. CDR3 bases: TGTGCCAGCAGCACTCTGGGACAGCTTAACACCATATATTTT.

The chain links TRBV4-2 to TRBJ2-4; TRBD2 matches 8 bases. The germline V gene has CDR1 LGHNA and CDR2 YNFKEQ. CDR3 length: 13 residues. Trimming at V came to 4 bases and at J to 6 bases, leaving 2 bases not matched to a gene. The CDR3 protein is CASSPGTRNIQYF. Written as DNA, the CDR3 is TGTGCCAGCAGCCCGGGGACTAGAAACATTCAGTACTTC.

This clonotype has a handful of counts. The V and J genes are TRBV6-5 and TRBJ2-7, with 7 bases fitting TRBD2. From germline, CDR1 is MNHEY and CDR2 SVGAGI. V shed 8 bases, J shed 4 bases, and the junction held 2 bases outside the gene matches. The CDR3 runs to 11 residues. This chain's CDR3 is CASGTKYEQYF. CDR3 coding DNA: TGTGCCAGCGGGACTAAATACGAGCAGTACTTC.

This chain connects TRBV5-1 to TRBJ2-1; D is perhaps TRBD2 (6 bases). CDR1 is SGHRS, CDR2 YFSETQ, per germline. The CDR3 is made up of 16 amino acids. V lost 1 base, J lost 4 bases, and 15 bases lay in between. The CDR3 DNA follows: TGCGCCAGCAGCTTGAGGGTCGGGGGATTGTACAATGAGCAGTTCTTC. Translating gives CASSLRVGGLYNEQFF. Combining the CDR3 with reference TRBV5-1 and TRBJ2-1 gives the whole variable domain KAGVTQTPRYLIKTRGQQVTLSCSPISGHRSVSWYQQTPGQGLQFLFEYFSETQRNKGNFPGRFSGRQFSNSRSEMNVSTLELGDSALYLCASSLRVGGLYNEQFFGPGTRLTVL.

The chain couples TRBV11-3 to TRBJ2-7; TRBD1 matches 8 bases. The ends lost 3 bases at V and 9 bases at J; junction bases unmatched: 10. CDR1 and CDR2 from the germline V gene are SGHNT and YENEEA. The CDR3 spans 14 residues. The CDR3 region is CASSLDREDPGQYV. CDR3 nucleotide sequence: TGTGCCAGCAGCTTGGACAGGGAGGACCCTGGGCAGTACGTC.

This clonotype was seen only a few times. V usage is TRBV20-1 and J usage is TRBJ2-7, with D unresolved. Trimming pared 1 base from V and 1 base from J, leaving 5 bases between. Germline V gene sequence: CDR1 DFQATT, CDR2 SNEGSKA (reference sequence). The CDR3 is made up of 12 amino acids. For the CDR3, the DNA is TGCAGTGCTAGAGCGCGATCCTACGAGCAGTACGTC. Its protein product is CSARARSYEQYV.